This T cell receptor beta chain is from a study of blood T cell repertoires in COVID-19. Only in-frame clones appear in the TCRdb table, and some are missing; sequencing was by immunoSEQ multiplex PCR. The sample has fewer than 250,000 clones, 82% seen once. V lost 5 bases and J lost 2; bases outside the gene matches: 7. The germline V gene has CDR1 MRHNA and CDR2 SNTAGT. The CDR3 is 17 amino acids. The origin of this receptor is an older woman with COVID-19, enrolled during active disease. The rearrangement links TRBV6-4 to TRBJ2-1; TRBD1 matches 12 bases. The sequencing sample was made of peripheral blood. The CDR3 DNA reads TGTGCCAGCAGTCCCGGGACAGGGGGCCGGACCTACAATGAGCAGTTCTTC. Translating gives CASSPGTGGRTYNEQFF.